These 9 T cell receptor beta chains came from one sample sequenced in a study of PD-1 blockade in classical Hodgkin lymphoma. Relapse was seen in all patients after autologous stem cell transplantation, and brentuximab vedotin exposure was variable. TCRdb's copy holds only in-frame clones and misses some; the assay was immunoSEQ multiplex PCR. The table shows around 99,000 clones, with 81% occurring only once. The sequencing here drew on peripheral blood mononuclear cells (PBMCs), taken before the second cycle of nivolumab. These receptors originate from a human donor with classical Hodgkin lymphoma.

The CDR3 coding sequence is TGTGCCAGCAGCTCCGCAAGACAGGGATCCTACGAGCAGTACTTC. This gives the protein CASSSARQGSYEQYF. The chain couples TRBV7-2 to TRBJ2-7, with 7 positions matching TRBD1. Germline assignment: CDR1 SGHTA and CDR2 FQGNSA. V trimming: 4 bases; J trimming: 1 base; junction bases outside the gene matches: 7. The CDR3 sequence is 15 residues long.

The chain couples TRBV9 to TRBJ2-1, with D uncertain. CDR1 SGDLS and CDR2 YYNGEE come from the germline V gene. V was shortened by 0 bases and J by 4 bases, with 11 bases between the two germline ends. The CDR3 is 15 amino acids. The CDR3 sequence: CASSVERRPYNEQFF. CDR3 bases: TGTGCCAGCAGCGTAGAACGCCGACCATACAATGAGCAGTTCTTC.

This chain links TRBV10-3 with TRBJ2-3; 8 positions agree with TRBD1. J lost 10 bases, V lost 3 bases, and 9 bases had no gene match. Per germline, CDR1 ENHRY and CDR2 SYGVKD. The CDR3 is 14 amino acids. The CDR3 sequence is CAISETTGAGPQYF. In DNA, the CDR3 is TGTGCCATCAGTGAAACGACAGGGGCTGGTCCGCAGTATTTT.

V gene TRBV6-5 combines with J gene TRBJ1-2; TRBD1 might be the D (5 bases). CDR1 and CDR2 from the germline V gene are MNHEY and SVGAGI. The V and J ends lost 7 bases and 6 bases respectively, with 9 bases between them. This CDR3 has 11 residues. The CDR3 spells CASTKGDGYTF. In DNA, the CDR3 is TGTGCCAGCACCAAAGGGGATGGCTACACCTTC.

The chain couples TRBV11-2 to TRBJ2-2, with D hard to call. Trimming pared 2 bases from V and 5 bases from J, leaving 6 bases between. Germline V lookup: CDR1 SGHAT, CDR2 FQNNGV. CDR3 length: 13 residues. CDR3 amino acids: CASSLTETGELFF. The CDR3, as DNA: TGTGCCAGCAGCTTAACAGAAACCGGGGAGCTGTTTTTT.

The chain employs TRBV29-1 and TRBJ2-3; 15 nucleotides agree with TRBD2. V trimming: 5 bases; J trimming: 3 bases; junction bases outside the gene matches: 9. Germline-derived CDR1 and CDR2 are SQVTM and ANQGSEA. The CDR3 has 17 amino acids. The CDR3 loop reads CSVLGLAGGRGTDTQYF. CDR3 nucleotides: TGCAGCGTTCTCGGACTAGCGGGAGGGAGAGGGACAGATACGCAGTATTTT.

The chain uses TRBV4-1 and TRBJ2-3, with 12 positions matching TRBD2. The CDR3 extends over 19 amino acids. Germline CDR1 is MGHRA and CDR2 is YSYEKL. The trim removed 2 bases at V and 4 bases at J, leaving 13 bases unmatched. CDR3 in amino acids: CASSQTSPLAGGRADTQYF. The CDR3 coding sequence is TGCGCCAGCAGCCAAACCAGCCCACTAGCGGGAGGTCGGGCAGATACGCAGTATTTT.

V usage is TRBV28 and J usage is TRBJ1-5, with D possibly matching TRBD1 (6 bases). CDR3 length equals 16 residues. V was clipped by 3 bases and J by 1 base, with 13 bases between them. The germline V gene has CDR1 MDHEN and CDR2 SYDVKM. The CDR3 reads CASSFLDRMSNQPQHF. The DNA of the CDR3 is TGTGCCAGCAGTTTTCTAGACAGGATGAGCAATCAGCCCCAGCATTTT.

This rearrangement joins TRBV28 to TRBJ1-5; 8 bases are shared with TRBD1. Germline lookup yields CDR1 MDHEN and CDR2 SYDVKM. The CDR3 runs to 16 residues. The V segment lost 4 bases and the J segment 4 bases; nucleotides outside the gene matches: 9. For the CDR3, the DNA is TGTGCCAGCAGTTCTTGGCAGGGGGCGAGGAATCAGCCCCAGCATTTT. Its protein is CASSSWQGARNQPQHF. The entire variable domain, with the rest obtained from reference TRBV28 and TRBJ1-5, is as follows: DVKVTQSSRYLVKRTGEKVFLECVQDMDHENMFWYRQDPGLGLRLIYFSYDVKMKEKGDIPEGYSVSREKKERFSLILESASTNQTSMYLCASSSWQGARNQPQHFGDGTRLSIL.